The next 19 T cell receptor beta chains were all read from a single sample in a study of blood T cells in healthy people across ages. Combining a sample-barcoded 5' primer with a J-beta primer mix, a second PCR ran for about 7 to 11 cycles. A single record per CDR3 protein comes from TCRdb applying MiXCR to the 5' RACE reads. The repertoire includes 450,000 to 600,000 distinct CDR3 sequences, about 27% of them detected once, and 3% to 4.5% sits in the top ten. The data also belong to a second study, concerning T cells of mothers and their children.

Sequencing used blood. These receptors were obtained from a boy younger than 10 in good health.

This clonotype turned up a few times. The chain combines TRBV10-3 with TRBJ2-7; 10 positions match TRBD2. J gave up 0 bases and V 0 bases, and 2 bases lay outside the gene matches. Looked up from germline, CDR1 is ENHRY and CDR2 is SYGVKD. The CDR3 sequence is 16 residues long. As DNA, the CDR3 is TGTGCCATCAGTGAGTCGAAGCGGGGGGGCTCCTACGAGCAGTACTTC. Translating it yields CAISESKRGGSYEQYF.

This clonotype was counted between two and nine times. This chain joins TRBV27 and TRBJ2-4; the D gene could be TRBD1 or TRBD2 (5 bases each). Germline V gene lookup returns CDR1 MNHEY and CDR2 SMNVEV (reference sequence). V was cut by 5 bases and J by 7 bases, with 15 bases left in between. The CDR3 covers 14 residues. CDR3 amino acids: CASSGGTRSNIQYF. CDR3 coding DNA: TGTGCCAGCAGTGGGGGAACCCGCTCGAACATTCAGTACTTC.

This chain connects TRBV7-2 to TRBJ2-3; maybe TRBD2 (6 bases). The germline V gene has CDR1 SGHTA and CDR2 FQGNSA. The CDR3 consists of 14 residues. Trimming shortened V by 2 bases and J by 4 bases, and 10 bases separated the two germline ends. The DNA of the CDR3 is TGTGCCAGCAGCTTAACCTCGGGGGCAGATACGCAGTATTTT. Translation: CASSLTSGADTQYF.

A few counts support this clonotype. The CDR3 coding sequence is TGTGCCAGCAGGGGACTTCCGGGAGTGTACAATGAGCAGTTCTTC. This gives the protein CASRGLPGVYNEQFF. This chain links TRBV6-2 or TRBV6-3 with TRBJ2-1, with D maybe TRBD2 (6 bases). V was trimmed by 6 bases and J by 4 bases, leaving 16 bases between them. This CDR3 spans 15 amino acids. Germline V gene sequence: CDR1 MNHEY, CDR2 SVGEGT.

Many counts were recorded for this clonotype. The V gene is TRBV12-3 or TRBV12-4, the J gene TRBJ2-5; maybe TRBD2 (5 bases). V lost 8 bases, J lost 1 base, and 11 bases lay in between. The CDR3 contains 13 residues. CDR3 in amino acids: CASHSVSQETQYF. The CDR3 DNA reads TGTGCCAGCCATAGCGTCTCCCAAGAGACCCAGTACTTC.

This clonotype came up a few times. V and J are TRBV12-3 or TRBV12-4 and TRBJ2-7; unclear D gene. The CDR3 sequence is 13 residues long. V lost 3 bases and J 3 bases, leaving 9 bases between the germline ends. In nucleotides, the CDR3 is TGTGCCAGCAGTTTTGGTCCCGACTACGAGCAGTACTTC. As protein: CASSFGPDYEQYF.

This clonotype was observed a few times. The J gene is TRBJ2-4, the V gene TRBV5-5; D is possibly TRBD1 (6 bases). CDR1 SGHKS and CDR2 YYEKEE come from the germline V gene (reference sequence). The CDR3 spans 17 residues. Trimming left V 0 bases short and J 0 bases short, with 13 bases between. As DNA, the CDR3 is TGTGCCAGCAGCTTGGTTGGGACAATACTAGCCAAAAACATTCAGTACTTC. Encoded protein: CASSLVGTILAKNIQYF.

The chain uses TRBV7-3 and TRBJ2-4, with D perhaps being TRBD1 or TRBD2 (5 bases each). Trimming took off 2 bases at V and 9 bases at J, with 11 bases between the two ends. Germline-derived CDR1 and CDR2 are SGHTA and FQGTGA. The CDR3 contains 13 residues. CDR3 coding DNA: TGTGCCAGCAGCTTACGAGGGGATGGCATTCAGTACTTC. This encodes CASSLRGDGIQYF.

This chain connects TRBV3-1 to TRBJ2-1; D possibly corresponds to TRBD2 (7 bases). The CDR3 is 14 residues long. Deletions cut 7 bases from V and 7 bases from J, with 17 bases between. Per the germline V gene, CDR1 is LGHDT and CDR2 is YNNKEL (reference sequence). The CDR3 is CASISTGGGNEQFF. The CDR3 nucleotides read TGTGCCAGCATTTCAACGGGGGGCGGGAATGAGCAGTTCTTC.

This clonotype was found many times. CDR3 sequence (DNA): TGTGCCAGCAGCTTTAACGGGGGGGAGACCCAGTACTTC. Its translation: CASSFNGGETQYF. V and J are TRBV7-2 and TRBJ2-5, with 7 bases that match TRBD2. The CDR3 extends over 13 amino acids. Germline V gives CDR1 SGHTA, CDR2 FQGNSA. Trimming took 3 bases from V and 5 from J; bases not matched to a gene: 3. The whole variable domain, remainder taken from reference TRBV7-2 and TRBJ2-5, is GAGVSQSPSNKVTEKGKDVELRCDPISGHTALYWYRQSLGQGLEFLIYFQGNSAPDKSGLPSDRFSAERTGGSVSTLTIQRTQQEDSAVYLCASSFNGGETQYFGPGTRLLVL.

Only a few counts were recorded for this clonotype. V is TRBV5-6 and J is TRBJ2-2; 8 bases line up with TRBD1. The CDR3 runs 15 residues. Trimming cost V 3 bases and J 1 base; bases outside gene matches: 2. Per germline, CDR1 SGHDT and CDR2 YYEEEE. In nucleotides, the CDR3 is TGTGCCAGCAGCTCCGGGACAGGGAACACCGGGGAGCTGTTTTTT. Translating it yields CASSSGTGNTGELFF.

The rearrangement joins TRBV7-9 to TRBJ2-4, with D possibly matching TRBD1 (6 bases). Germline assignment: CDR1 SEHNR and CDR2 FQNEAQ (reference sequence). The CDR3 extends over 14 amino acids. V was shortened by 4 bases and J by 6 bases, with 13 bases between the two germline ends. In DNA form, the CDR3 reads TGTGCCAGCAGCTCAGGAATAGGGGGAAACATTCAGTACTTC. Protein sequence: CASSSGIGGNIQYF.

Only a few counts were recorded for this clonotype. V gene TRBV6-6 combines with J gene TRBJ1-2; D remains unclear. The germline CDR1 and CDR2 sequences are MNHNY and SVGAGI (reference sequence). Trimming cost V 2 bases and J 8 bases, with 12 bases left between them. The CDR3 is 13 residues long. The CDR3 DNA reads TGTGCCAGCAGTTACGGGCCTAGCTGGGGCTACACCTTC. As protein: CASSYGPSWGYTF.

A remark on this clonotype: An end of the junction differs from the germline gene, which may be a read error. CDR3 DNA: TGCGGTGCTCCAGCGGGGAGAGGGTACAATGAGCAGTTCTTC. Residues: CGAPAGRGYNEQFF. The rearrangement links TRBV20-1 to TRBJ2-1; 7 positions agree with TRBD2. The CDR3 has 14 residues. Germline loops: CDR1 DFQATT, CDR2 SNEGSKA (reference sequence).

This clonotype was picked up a small number of times. The chain is built from TRBV7-9 and TRBJ1-1; TRBD1 matches at 8 bases. This CDR3 is built from 16 residues. Germline V gives CDR1 SEHNR, CDR2 FQNEAQ (reference sequence). V trimming: 6 bases; J trimming: 0 bases; junction bases outside the gene matches: 9. CDR3 residues: CASRPPGQDMNTEAFF. CDR3 in DNA: TGTGCCAGCAGACCACCGGGACAGGACATGAACACTGAAGCTTTCTTT.

This clonotype has only a few counts. The genes are TRBV15 and TRBJ1-2; 12 positions agree with TRBD1. The ends lost 1 base at V and 4 bases at J; junction bases unmatched: 7. CDR3 length: 17 residues. Germline V CDR1 and CDR2: LNHNV, YYDKDF (reference sequence). The CDR3 loop is CATSRGGQGARGYGYTF. CDR3 bases: TGTGCCACCAGCAGAGGGGGACAGGGGGCGCGGGGCTATGGCTACACCTTC. Looking up the rest from reference TRBV15 and TRBJ1-2 gives the full variable domain: DAMVIQNPRYQVTQFGKPVTLSCSQTLNHNVMYWYQQKSSQAPKLLFHYYDKDFNNEADTPDNFQSRRPNTSFCFLDIRSPGLGDTAMYLCATSRGGQGARGYGYTFGSGTRLTVV.

This clonotype occurred many times. The J gene is TRBJ2-5, the V gene TRBV29-1, with 10 bases lining up with TRBD2. V was clipped by 4 bases and J by 3 bases; unmatched bases: 2. This CDR3 spans 13 amino acids. Germline CDR1 SQVTM, CDR2 ANQGSEA. The CDR3 sequence is CSVGGLAEETQYF. The CDR3 DNA reads as TGCAGCGTTGGTGGACTAGCGGAAGAGACCCAGTACTTC.

The sample holds a few counts of this clonotype. This chain links TRBV12-3 or TRBV12-4 with TRBJ2-1; D uncertain. This CDR3 spans 10 amino acids. Trimming stripped 10 bases from V and 7 bases from J, with 8 bases between. CDR3 amino acids: CATATNEQFF. The CDR3 DNA follows: TGTGCCACCGCTACGAATGAGCAGTTCTTC.

This clonotype showed up just a few times. This sequence joins TRBV5-1 and TRBJ1-6; 7 bases match TRBD1. The CDR3 is 15 amino acids. The trim removed 0 bases at V and 14 bases at J, leaving 11 bases unmatched. Germline V gene sequence: CDR1 SGHRS, CDR2 YFSETQ. The CDR3 here is CASSLERDSGGALHF. CDR3 in DNA: TGCGCCAGCAGCTTGGAGCGGGACAGTGGAGGGGCCCTCCACTTT.